The clone carrying this TCR beta chain was seen many times. RNA transcripts gave rise to amplified TCR beta CDR3 regions. HTBI primers were the set used in a first-round RT-PCR of the TCR CDR3. TCRdb reprocessed the multiplex PCR reads with MiXCR, giving one entry per CDR3 protein. The repertoire holds around 300,000 distinct CDR3 sequences, with 13% to 15% as singletons. Hyperthyroidism was newly diagnosed in patients aged 18 to 65 (duration under 2 months). On the basis of clinical symptoms, serum thyroxine and TRAb, thyroid ultrasound and orbital computed tomography, diagnoses were made. Predating any ophthalmopathy symptoms, the blood sample was taken at first hyperthyroidism diagnosis. This record belongs to a study of T cells in Graves' hyperthyroidism and ophthalmopathy. Study details: The authors collected peripheral blood at initial diagnosis, before any treatment.

The specimen was blood. The TCR was taken from a woman aged 50 to 65 with Graves' hyperthyroidism that later progressed to Graves' ophthalmopathy.

CDR3 sequence reads: CASSLVGLGYTF. CDR3 DNA sequence: TGTGCCAGCAGTTTGGTCGGGCTTGGCTACACCTTC. V usage is TRBV28 and J usage is TRBJ1-2; the D is unclear. V was shortened by 3 bases and J by 7 bases, with 9 bases between the two germline ends. Looked up from germline, CDR1 is MDHEN and CDR2 is SYDVKM. The CDR3 loop spans 12 amino acids.